The TCR beta chain under discussion was sequenced for a study of OX40 agonist ivuxolimab in advanced cancers. As for the study in general: It was permissible to have had prior anti-PD-1, anti-PD-L1 or anti-CTLA-4 therapy, and about 40% had some.

Some clones are missing from TCRdb's copy, which holds only in-frame ones; the method was immunoSEQ multiplex PCR. Of about 83,000 clones in the sample, over 75% are singletons; the top ten hold 0.65% to 0.8%. Whole-study results and caveats: CD8+ T cells (on average) carried more expanded clones than CD4+ T cells.

CDR3 length equals 15 residues. The germline gives CDR1 LNHDA, CDR2 SQIVND (reference sequence). The V and J ends lost 3 bases and 2 bases, in that order; junction bases with no gene match: 3. Comments on this clone: Antigen specificity is unknown.

The source was CD4+ or CD8+ T cells sorted from blood, collected in a trial of the OX40 agonist ivuxolimab. This TCR came from an adult with an advanced solid tumor such as melanoma, head and neck, liver or kidney cancer. This chain joins TRBV19 and TRBJ2-1; 8 bases map to TRBD2. Here the CDR3 reads CASSIAGGPYNEQFF. The CDR3 coding sequence is TGTGCCAGTAGTATTGCGGGGGGCCCCTACAATGAGCAGTTCTTC.